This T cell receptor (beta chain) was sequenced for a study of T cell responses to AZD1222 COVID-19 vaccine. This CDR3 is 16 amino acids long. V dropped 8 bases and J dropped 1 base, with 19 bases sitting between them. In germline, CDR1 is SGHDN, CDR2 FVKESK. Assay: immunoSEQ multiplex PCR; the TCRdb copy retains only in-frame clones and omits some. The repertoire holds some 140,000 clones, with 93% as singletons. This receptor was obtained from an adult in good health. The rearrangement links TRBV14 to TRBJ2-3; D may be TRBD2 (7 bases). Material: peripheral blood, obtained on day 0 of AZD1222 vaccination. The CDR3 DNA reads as TGTGCCAGCCCCAGGGGAGGGGGGCGACGCACAGATACGCAGTATTTT. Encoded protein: CASPRGGGRRTDTQYF.